This T cell receptor beta chain was retrieved from a study of CD8 T cell repertoires and HIV-1 epitope variants. Study-wide background: Controls were a CMV, EBV and flu peptide pool, Ebola AY9 negative control, and no-peptide well.

Clones were sequenced by immunoSEQ multiplex PCR, and TCRdb holds only the in-frame ones, with some missing. The data hold thousands of clones, with approximately 66% observed a single time. Remarks on this clone: Its antigen remains unidentified.

Trimming left V 3 bases short and J 4 bases short, with 6 bases between. Germline V lookup: CDR1 KGHSH, CDR2 LQKENI. This CDR3 has 12 residues. Sequenced: cultured CD8+ T cells derived from PBMCs. This rearrangement joins TRBV18 to TRBJ2-5, with D possibly being TRBD2 (5 bases). This TCR was sampled from a male donor with HIV. The CDR3 loop is CASSPEGETQYF. The CDR3 bases are TGTGCCAGCTCACCCGAGGGAGAGACCCAGTACTTC.